These 28 T cell receptor beta chains share one sample of origin, sequenced in a study of blood T cells in healthy people across ages (dated by TCRdb to 2014 to 2015). The library was made by 5' RACE. The listed sequencing device is Illumina HiSeq 2500. A second roughly 7 to 11 cycle PCR used a sample-barcoded 5' primer and a J-beta primer mix. Using fastp trimming at Q25 and MiXCR clonotype assembly, TCRdb reanalyzed the public sequencing data and kept in-frame beta chains. CDR3 protein sequences are deduplicated, and each keeps its most common genes and DNA. In all, the sample holds hundreds of thousands of distinct CDR3 sequences, and around a fifth of those were seen once. The leading ten clones occupy 22% of the sample. Sample: blood. These receptor sequences come from a man in his sixties or seventies in good health.

This clonotype came up a few times. This chain uses TRBV7-2 with TRBJ2-3; possibly TRBD2 for D (5 bases). V shed 3 bases and J shed 4 bases, with 8 bases lying between them. CDR1 SGHTA and CDR2 FQGNSA come from the germline V gene. The CDR3 loop spans 13 amino acids. CDR3 amino acids: CASSFGRSDTQYF. CDR3 DNA: TGTGCCAGCAGCTTTGGGAGATCAGATACGCAGTATTTT.

This clonotype was seen at least ten times. The chain has TRBV28 and TRBJ1-1, with no clear D. The ends were cut back, 3 bases at V and 3 bases at J, with 5 bases in the middle. This CDR3 region has 12 residues. Germline V lookup: CDR1 MDHEN, CDR2 SYDVKM. CDR3 DNA: TGTGCCAGCAGTTTGGGGTACACTGAAGCTTTCTTT. The encoded protein is CASSLGYTEAFF.

The chain employs TRBV7-2 and TRBJ2-1; D gene ambiguous. The CDR3 consists of 14 residues. Trimming took off 9 bases at V and 0 bases at J, with 12 bases between the two ends. CDR1 SGHTA and CDR2 FQGNSA come from the germline V gene. The CDR3 loop is CASTRRSSYNEQFF. The CDR3, as DNA: TGTGCCAGTACCCGGCGTAGCTCCTACAATGAGCAGTTCTTC.

This clonotype was counted only a few times. The chain recombines TRBV21-1 with TRBJ2-4; TRBD1 is the table's D call, not checked against the DNA. TRBV21-1 is shown as a pseudogene. This CDR3 is 18 amino acids long. The CDR3 bases are TGTGCCAGCAGACAGGCGGGGCAAGGGGTTCGAGCCAAAAACATTCAGTACTTC. It codes for CASRQAGQGVRAKNIQYF.

In this sample, this clonotype turned up a few times. V and J are TRBV5-1 and TRBJ2-1; possibly TRBD2 for D (7 bases). With 0 bases removed from V and 6 bases from J, the gap between germline ends came to 13 bases. Germline V CDR1 and CDR2: SGHRS, YFSETQ. This CDR3 contains 15 residues. For the CDR3, the DNA is TGCGCCAGCAGCTTGGCCGGCGGGGGCTCCAATGAGCAGTTCTTC. It encodes CASSLAGGGSNEQFF. Using reference TRBV5-1 and TRBJ2-1 for the parts outside the CDR3, the full variable domain is KAGVTQTPRYLIKTRGQQVTLSCSPISGHRSVSWYQQTPGQGLQFLFEYFSETQRNKGNFPGRFSGRQFSNSRSEMNVSTLELGDSALYLCASSLAGGGSNEQFFGPGTRLTVL.

V and J are TRBV7-6 and TRBJ1-1, with D maybe TRBD1 (5 bases). V lost 7 bases and J 1 base, leaving 13 bases between the germline ends. Looked up from germline, CDR1 is SGHVS and CDR2 is FNYEAQ. This CDR3 comprises 14 residues. The CDR3: CASKTDSTNTEAFF. The CDR3 DNA reads as TGTGCCAGCAAGACCGACAGCACGAACACTGAAGCTTTCTTT.

This clonotype was seen more than once but under ten times. The chain couples TRBV7-6 to TRBJ2-1; D possibly corresponds to TRBD2 (5 bases). V shed 2 bases and J shed 10 bases, with 18 bases lying between them. The CDR3 is made up of 15 amino acids. CDR1 and CDR2 from the germline V gene are SGHVS and FNYEAQ. The CDR3 coding sequence is TGTGCCAGCAGCTTACAGAGCGGCCCTTTGGGGGAGCAGTTCTTC. Its protein is CASSLQSGPLGEQFF. Full variable domain (rest looked up from reference TRBV7-6 and TRBJ2-1): GAGVSQSPRYKVTKRGQDVALRCDPISGHVSLYWYRQALGQGPEFLTYFNYEAQQDKSGLPNDRFSAERPEGSISTLTIQRTEQRDSAMYRCASSLQSGPLGEQFFGPGTRLTVL.

This clonotype showed up just a few times. The chain recombines TRBV14 with TRBJ2-1, with TRBD2 as a possible D gene (5 bases). Germline CDR1 reads SGHDN; CDR2 reads FVKESK. Trimming stripped 8 bases from V and 0 bases from J, with 8 bases between. The CDR3 loop spans 13 amino acids. The CDR3 DNA is TGTGCCAGCGGTCGGGGCTCCTACAATGAGCAGTTCTTC. It specifies CASGRGSYNEQFF.

This clonotype was counted at least ten times. The rearrangement joins TRBV7-9 to TRBJ1-2; no reliable D call. V dropped 5 bases and J dropped 0 bases, with 4 bases sitting between them. CDR1 is SEHNR and CDR2 is FQNEAQ in the germline V gene (reference sequence). The CDR3 loop spans 12 amino acids. The CDR3 DNA reads TGTGCCAGCAGCGCAACTAACTATGGCTACACCTTC. Residues: CASSATNYGYTF.

This clonotype was recorded a few times. The V call is TRBV3-1, the J call TRBJ1-4; D gene ambiguous. Deletions cut 1 base from V and 10 bases from J, with 16 bases between. The CDR3 is 15 residues long. CDR1 is LGHDT and CDR2 is YNNKEL in the germline V gene (reference sequence). CDR3 in DNA: TGTGCCAGCAGCCAAGGGGCCCAGCCCCTTGGAAAACTGTTTTTT. This sequence encodes CASSQGAQPLGKLFF.

V gene TRBV9 combines with J gene TRBJ2-3, with D perhaps TRBD2 (5 bases). The CDR3 extends over 16 amino acids. Trimming cost V 0 bases and J 0 bases, with 11 bases left between them. Germline-derived CDR1 and CDR2 are SGDLS and YYNGEE. CDR3 sequence reads: CASSVAPQRSTDTQYF. The CDR3 nucleotides read TGTGCCAGCAGCGTAGCTCCCCAGCGGAGCACAGATACGCAGTATTTT.

The CDR3 spells CASSQNSPGGVVQETQYF. The CDR3 coding sequence is TGTGCCAGCAGCCAAAACTCCCCGGGCGGGGTAGTCCAAGAGACCCAGTACTTC. V gene TRBV3-1 combines with J gene TRBJ2-5; weak D call: TRBD2 (6 bases). CDR1 and CDR2 (germline): LGHDT, YNNKEL (reference sequence). The germline V and J ends were trimmed by 2 bases and 1 base, with 20 bases remaining between them. The CDR3 contains 18 residues.

This clonotype was counted between two and nine times. V is TRBV19 and J is TRBJ2-5, with TRBD2 as a possible D gene (7 bases). Near its end, the DNA agrees better with TRBJ2-1, so the J call may be wrong. This CDR3 has 14 residues. CDR1 is LNHDA, CDR2 SQIVND, per germline (reference sequence). The CDR3 nucleotides read TGTGCCAGTAGTATTGGCGGGGGCCGCAATGAGCAGTTCTTC. The encoded protein is CASSIGGGRNEQFF.

The chain links TRBV18 to TRBJ2-5; TRBD1 might be the D (6 bases). V was cut by 6 bases and J by 5 bases, with 16 bases left in between. The length of the CDR3 is 14 residues. The germline CDR1 and CDR2 sequences are KGHSH and LQKENI. The CDR3 here is CASSPTGPWETQYF. CDR3 bases: TGTGCCAGCTCTCCTACAGGGCCCTGGGAGACCCAGTACTTC. The variable domain in full, completed from reference TRBV18 and TRBJ2-5, reads NAGVMQNPRHLVRRRGQEARLRCSPMKGHSHVYWYRQLPEEGLKFMVYLQKENIIDESGMPKERFSAEFPKEGPSILRIQQVVRGDSAAYFCASSPTGPWETQYFGPGTRLLVL.

This clonotype was seen a few times. The rearrangement links TRBV15 to TRBJ1-1; no clear D. Trimming shortened V by 2 bases and J by 8 bases, and 9 bases separated the two germline ends. CDR3 length: 12 residues. In germline, CDR1 is LNHNV, CDR2 YYDKDF (reference sequence). This CDR3 reads CATSRLLTEAFF. The DNA of the CDR3 is TGTGCCACCAGCAGACTACTCACCGAAGCTTTCTTT.

V usage is TRBV15 and J usage is TRBJ2-3; D gene uncertain. Trimming left V 0 bases short and J 0 bases short, with 13 bases between. Germline values: CDR1 LNHNV, CDR2 YYDKDF (reference sequence). The CDR3 runs 17 residues. The chain's CDR3 is CATSREVGSLSTDTQYF. The CDR3 DNA follows: TGTGCCACCAGCAGAGAAGTAGGGTCCCTGAGCACAGATACGCAGTATTTT.

V and J are TRBV5-6 and TRBJ2-7; D assignment may be TRBD1 or TRBD2 (5 bases each). V was shortened by 4 bases and J by 4 bases, with 12 bases between the two germline ends. This CDR3 is 13 amino acids long. The germline gives CDR1 SGHDT, CDR2 YYEEEE. The CDR3 protein is CASSPGTPYEQYV. The CDR3 bases are TGTGCCAGCAGCCCGGGGACGCCGTACGAGCAGTACGTC.

In its sample, this clonotype was seen a few times. The rearrangement joins TRBV9 to TRBJ1-4; the match to TRBD1 covers 9 bases. This CDR3 has 12 amino acids. Germline CDR1 SGDLS, CDR2 YYNGEE. The junction had 5 bases not matched to a gene; V was cut back by 6 bases and J by 11 bases. The CDR3 spells CASTRDRVKLFF. The CDR3, as DNA: TGTGCCAGCACCCGGGACAGGGTGAAACTGTTTTTT.

The chain has TRBV20-1 and TRBJ2-7; 7 bases align to TRBD1. The V gene end was trimmed by 0 bases and the J gene end by 5 bases; junction bases not matched to a gene: 4. This CDR3 is 13 amino acids long. Germline V gene sequence: CDR1 DFQATT, CDR2 SNEGSKA (reference sequence). DNA of the CDR3: TGCAGTGCTAGAGATGCCAGGGGGAACGAGCAGTACGTC. Translation: CSARDARGNEQYV.

In this sample, this clonotype turned up a few times. The chain joins TRBV28 to TRBJ2-2, with D hard to call. Trimming removed 5 bases at V and 3 bases at J, with 7 bases between. Germline CDR1 and CDR2: MDHEN and SYDVKM. The CDR3 covers 13 residues. DNA of the CDR3: TGTGCCAGCAGTCGACCAGACACCGGGGAGCTGTTTTTT. Protein product: CASSRPDTGELFF.

This clonotype was observed a handful of times. The rearrangement links TRBV6-1 to TRBJ2-5; D is ambiguous. Germline-derived CDR1 and CDR2 are MNHNS and SASEGT. The CDR3 runs 13 residues. Trimming pared 2 bases from V and 7 bases from J, leaving 11 bases between. CDR3 in DNA: TGTGCCAGCAGTGAATTCACCGTGGGGACCCAGTACTTC. Protein: CASSEFTVGTQYF.

The rearrangement joins TRBV7-2 to TRBJ2-7; maybe TRBD2 (6 bases). V was cut by 5 bases and J by 0 bases, with 17 bases left in between. The germline CDR1 and CDR2 sequences are SGHTA and FQGNSA. The CDR3 consists of 16 residues. The CDR3 is CASSLLIRDSSYEQYF. The CDR3 region has the DNA TGTGCCAGCAGCCTACTTATCCGGGACTCCTCCTACGAGCAGTACTTC.

There are a few counts of this clonotype. The genes are TRBV12-3 or TRBV12-4 and TRBJ2-5, with D uncertain. This CDR3 is built from 14 residues. V was trimmed by 4 bases and J by 4 bases, leaving 13 bases between them. The CDR3 sequence: CASSYSARVETQYF. DNA of the CDR3: TGTGCCAGCAGTTACTCCGCTAGGGTAGAGACCCAGTACTTC.

Only a few counts were recorded for this clonotype. The CDR3 sequence: CASSWDVSTDTQYF. CDR3 sequence (DNA): TGCGCCAGCAGCTGGGACGTTAGCACAGATACGCAGTATTTT. The rearrangement joins TRBV5-1 to TRBJ2-3; D is possibly TRBD1 or TRBD2 (5 bases each). This CDR3 has 14 residues. Trimming pared 3 bases from V and 0 bases from J, leaving 8 bases between. CDR1 is SGHRS, CDR2 YFSETQ, per germline.

This clonotype occurred a few times. The V and J genes are TRBV3-1 and TRBJ2-1; 8 positions agree with TRBD2. Germline CDR1 reads LGHDT; CDR2 reads YNNKEL (reference sequence). The CDR3 extends over 15 amino acids. With 1 base clipped from V and 8 bases from J, the junction kept 7 bases outside the gene matches. CDR3 sequence reads: CASSQVASGWDEQFF. In DNA form, the CDR3 reads TGTGCCAGCAGCCAAGTGGCTAGCGGGTGGGATGAGCAGTTCTTC.

V gene TRBV2 combines with J gene TRBJ2-7; D unclear. Germline V gene sequence: CDR1 SNHLY, CDR2 FYNNEI. Trimming stripped 3 bases from V and 2 bases from J, with 8 bases between. There are 13 residues in the CDR3. CDR3 nucleotide sequence: TGTGCCAGCAGTGACTGGCAGGCCTACGAGCAGTACTTC. Its protein is CASSDWQAYEQYF.

This clonotype was counted a few times. The V and J genes are TRBV4-1 and TRBJ1-6, with a possible D match to TRBD1 (5 bases). Germline CDR1 and CDR2: MGHRA and YSYEKL. The CDR3 extends over 16 amino acids. V was cut by 3 bases and J by 4 bases, with 13 bases left in between. Here the CDR3 DNA reads TGCGCCAGCAGCCATGACCCGGGGGGGTATAATTCACCCCTCCACTTT. Its translation: CASSHDPGGYNSPLHF.

This clonotype was counted ten times or more. The V gene is TRBV12-3 or TRBV12-4, the J gene TRBJ2-1; 11 nucleotides match TRBD2. Trimming cost V 7 bases and J 12 bases; bases outside gene matches: 14. This CDR3 contains 15 residues. The CDR3 region is CASNYIAGGQFGQFF. The CDR3 DNA reads TGTGCCAGCAATTATATAGCGGGGGGGCAATTTGGGCAGTTCTTC.